This T cell receptor beta chain appears in the sequencing data of a study of brain T cells in children with intractable seizures. Study results and caveats: Absence of clones before surgery may stem from lower sequencing depth.

The method was immunoSEQ multiplex PCR; TCRdb's version includes in-frame clones alone and lacks a portion of them. The data show hundreds of thousands of clones, approximately 93% seen once. V was pared by 4 bases and J by 7 bases, with 16 bases between. The length of the CDR3 is 15 residues. The germline CDR1 and CDR2 sequences are MNHEY and SVGAGI. Concerning this clone itself: What it binds is not known.

Time point denoted: blood from clinic visit 5 months post-surgery; TSC patient then seizure free. The sequenced cases were selected for having the highest brain T cell transcript signatures. Before surgery, patients took at least one anti-epileptic drug. The receptor was isolated from a boy in the first two years of life with tuberous sclerosis and intractable seizures. The chain has TRBV6-5 and TRBJ1-4; D is unresolved. The material sequenced was peripheral blood, taken less than 6 months after surgery. CDR3 DNA: TGTGCCAGCAGTTTGCAACGGCTGCGGTGTGAAAAACTGTTTTTT. Protein: CASSLQRLRCEKLFF.